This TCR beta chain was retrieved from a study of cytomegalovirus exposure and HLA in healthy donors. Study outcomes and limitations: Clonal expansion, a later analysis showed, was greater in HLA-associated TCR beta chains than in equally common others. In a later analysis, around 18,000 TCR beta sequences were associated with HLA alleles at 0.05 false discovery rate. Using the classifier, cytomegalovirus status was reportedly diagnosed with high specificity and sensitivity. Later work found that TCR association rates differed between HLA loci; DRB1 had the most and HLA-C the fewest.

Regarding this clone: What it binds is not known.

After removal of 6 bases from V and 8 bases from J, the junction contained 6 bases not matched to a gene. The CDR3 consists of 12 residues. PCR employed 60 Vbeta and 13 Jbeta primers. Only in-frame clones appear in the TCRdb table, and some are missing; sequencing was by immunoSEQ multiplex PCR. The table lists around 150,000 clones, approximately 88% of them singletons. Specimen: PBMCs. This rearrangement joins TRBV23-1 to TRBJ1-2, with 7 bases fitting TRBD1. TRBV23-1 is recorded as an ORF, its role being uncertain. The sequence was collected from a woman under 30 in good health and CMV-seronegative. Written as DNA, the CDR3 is TGCGCCAGCAGCCCGAGGGGGCGAGGCTACACCTTC. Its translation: CASSPRGRGYTF.